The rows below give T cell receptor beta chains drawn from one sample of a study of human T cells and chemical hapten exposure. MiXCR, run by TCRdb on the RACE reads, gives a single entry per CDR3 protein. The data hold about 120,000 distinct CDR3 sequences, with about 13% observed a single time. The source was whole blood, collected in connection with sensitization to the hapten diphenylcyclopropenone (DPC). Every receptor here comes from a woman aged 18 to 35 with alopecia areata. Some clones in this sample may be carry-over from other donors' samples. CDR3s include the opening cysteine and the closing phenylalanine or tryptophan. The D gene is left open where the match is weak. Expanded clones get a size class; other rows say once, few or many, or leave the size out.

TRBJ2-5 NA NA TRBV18 TGTGCCAGCTCACCGATCATTCGAGAGACCCAGTACTTC CASSPIIRETQYF
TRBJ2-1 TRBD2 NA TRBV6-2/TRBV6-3 TGTGCCAGCAGACCAGCGGGGGCTAGCGGTAGAAATGAGCAGTTCTTC CASRPAGASGRNEQFF
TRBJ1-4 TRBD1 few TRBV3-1 TGTGCCAGCAGCAGGGGACAGGGGGTCGATGAAAAACTGTTTTTT CASSRGQGVDEKLFF
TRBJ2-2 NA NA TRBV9 TGTGCCAGCAGCGTAGGGGGTAGCAGCACCGGGGAGCTGTTTTTT CASSVGGSSTGELFF
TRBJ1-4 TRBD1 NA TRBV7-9 TGTGCCAGCAGCCCCAACGGACAGGGGAAACTGTTTTTT CASSPNGQGKLFF
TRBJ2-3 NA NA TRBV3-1 TGTGCCAGCAGCCAAGGAGGGGATACGCAGTATTTT CASSQGGDTQYF
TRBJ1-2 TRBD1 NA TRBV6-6 TGTGCCAGCAGTCGACAGGGCCTAGCTAACTATGGCTACACCTTC CASSRQGLANYGYTF
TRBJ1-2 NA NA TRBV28 TGTGCCAGCAGCCACGGCTATGGCTACACCTTC CASSHGYGYTF
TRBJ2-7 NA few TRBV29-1 TGCAGCGTTGAAGAGCCCGACAGGGAGGACGAGCAGTACTTC CSVEEPDREDEQYF
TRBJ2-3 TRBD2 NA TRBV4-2 TGTGCCAGCACCAATCTAGCGGATAGGGGTACGCAGTATTTT CASTNLADRGTQYF
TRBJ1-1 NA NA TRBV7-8 TGTGCCAGCAGCTTGTCCTGGGGGGGCACTGAAGCTTTCTTT CASSLSWGGTEAFF
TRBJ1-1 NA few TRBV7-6 TGTGCCAGCAGCTTATGGGTGAGCACTGAAGCTTTCTTT CASSLWVSTEAFF
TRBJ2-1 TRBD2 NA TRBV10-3 TGTGCCACTAGCGGGGGTAACAATGAGCAGTTCTTC CATSGGNNEQFF
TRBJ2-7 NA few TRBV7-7 TGTGCCAGCAGCTTAGAACAGGGAATCGGCCACGAGCAGTACTTC CASSLEQGIGHEQYF
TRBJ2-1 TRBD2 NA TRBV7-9 TGTGCCAGCAAGGAGCGGGGGTACAATGAGCAGTTCTTC CASKERGYNEQFF
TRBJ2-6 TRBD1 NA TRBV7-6 TGTGCCAGCAGCTTCGTACCTCTCTCGGGACAGGGATTACTCTCTGGGGCCAACGTCCTGACTTTC CASSFVPLSGQGLLSGANVLTF
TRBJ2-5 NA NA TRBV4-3 TGCGCCAGCAGCCAAGCCTCTCCGCCCGGGGAGACCCAGTACTTC CASSQASPPGETQYF
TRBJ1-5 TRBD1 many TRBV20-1 TGCAGTGCTAGGACAGGGAATGACCAGCCCCAGCATTTT CSARTGNDQPQHF
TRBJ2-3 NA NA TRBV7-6 TGTGCCAGCAGCTTAAGGGTAGCGGTTAGCACAGATACGCAGTATTTT CASSLRVAVSTDTQYF
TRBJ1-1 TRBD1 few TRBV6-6 TGTGCCAGCAGTTACTCTGGGGACAGGGATGAAGCTTTCTTT CASSYSGDRDEAFF
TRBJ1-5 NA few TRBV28 TGTGCCAGCAGTTTCCCTCAGGGGCGTCAGCCCCAGCATTTT CASSFPQGRQPQHF
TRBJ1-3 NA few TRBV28 TGTGCCAGCAGTTCCCCCGGGGGGAAAAGCTCTGGAAACACCATATATTTT CASSSPGGKSSGNTIYF
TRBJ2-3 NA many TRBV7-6 TGTGCCAGCAGCCCCCGACGCACAGATACGCAGTATTTT CASSPRRTDTQYF
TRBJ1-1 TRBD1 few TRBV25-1 TGTGCCAGCAGTGTTACAGGGGGCCTGTACACTGAAGCTTTCTTT CASSVTGGLYTEAFF
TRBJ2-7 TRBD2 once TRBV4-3 TGCGCCAGCAACCAAGGGCCCGGGAGGACCTACGAGCAGTACTTC CASNQGPGRTYEQYF
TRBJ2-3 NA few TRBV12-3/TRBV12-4 TGTGCCACAGCTCCGGGAGGGGGCCGGGGAGATACGCAGTATTTT CATAPGGGRGDTQYF
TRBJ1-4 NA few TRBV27 TGTGCCAGCAGTTCCAGACAGAATGAAAAACTGTTTTTT CASSSRQNEKLFF
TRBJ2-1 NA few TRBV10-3 TGTGCCATCAGTGAGGGGGGCTACAATGAGCAGTTCTTC CAISEGGYNEQFF
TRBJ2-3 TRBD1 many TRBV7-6 TGTGCCAGCAGCTTAGGGACAGGGGGGATGACAGATACGCAGTATTTT CASSLGTGGMTDTQYF
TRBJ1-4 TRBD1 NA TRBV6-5 TGTGCCAGCAGTCACGACAGGGGCCTTAATGAAAAACTGTTTTTT CASSHDRGLNEKLFF
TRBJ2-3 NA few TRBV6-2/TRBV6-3 TGTGCCACCGACTTTCAGACAGGAAGCACAGATACGCAGTATTTT CATDFQTGSTDTQYF
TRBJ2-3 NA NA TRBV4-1 TGCGCCAGCAGCCGGGCGTTGGGGGGCGCAGGAGATACGCAGTATTTT CASSRALGGAGDTQYF
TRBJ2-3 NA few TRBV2 TGTGCCAGCAGTGAAACTTCAGATACGCAGTATTTT CASSETSDTQYF
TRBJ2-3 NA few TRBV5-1 TGCGCCAGCAAGAACTCGGGGGTGATAACAGATACGCAGTATTTT CASKNSGVITDTQYF
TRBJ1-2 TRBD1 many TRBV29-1 TGCAGCGTAGGCAGGGGGCACGACTATGGCTACACCTTC CSVGRGHDYGYTF
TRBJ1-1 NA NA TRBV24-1 TGTGCCACCAGTGCTACCCACAACAACACTGAAGCTTTCTTT CATSATHNNTEAFF
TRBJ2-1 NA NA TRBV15 TGTGCCACCAGCACCCGCGGAGGCCCTTTCTACAATGAGCAGTTCTTC CATSTRGGPFYNEQFF
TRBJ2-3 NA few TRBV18 TGTGCCAGCTCACCCACCGAGTCGAATACGCAGTATTTT CASSPTESNTQYF
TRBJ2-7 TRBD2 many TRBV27 TGTGCCAGCAGTCTAGCGGGGTTGAGCTCCTACGAGCAGTACTTC CASSLAGLSSYEQYF
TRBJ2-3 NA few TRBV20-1 TGCAGTGCCCACCCTGGGACGGCGTCCCACCATACGCAGTATTTT CSAHPGTASHHTQYF
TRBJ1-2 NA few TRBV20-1 TGCAGTGCTAGTGAGAGGAACTACGGCTACACCTTC CSASERNYGYTF
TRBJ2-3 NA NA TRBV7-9 TGTGCCAGCAGCTTACCCTGGGGCACAGATACGCAGTATTTT CASSLPWGTDTQYF
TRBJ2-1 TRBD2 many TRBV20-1 TGCAGTGCTAGGGCAGGAGCGGGGGACTACAATGAGCAGTTCTTC CSARAGAGDYNEQFF
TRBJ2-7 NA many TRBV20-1 TGCAGTGCCCAGAGGGGGCAGGGAGGTGGCGAGCAGTACTTC CSAQRGQGGGEQYF
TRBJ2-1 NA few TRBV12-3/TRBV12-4 TGTGCCAGCAGAACGGACAATTCCAATGAGCAGTTCTTC CASRTDNSNEQFF
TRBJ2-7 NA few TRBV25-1 TGTGCCAGCAGTGAAAATAAATGGGTCTACGAGCAGTACTTC CASSENKWVYEQYF
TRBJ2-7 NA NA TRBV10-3 TGTGCCATCAGTGTTGGCAATAGCTACGAGCAGTACTTC CAISVGNSYEQYF
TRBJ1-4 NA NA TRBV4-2 TGTGCCAGCAGCCAAGAATCCCAGCGCCGGGGGACTAATGAAAAACTGTTTTTT CASSQESQRRGTNEKLFF
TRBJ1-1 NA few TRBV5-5 TGTGCCAGCAGCTTGCAAGGGGCCACTGAAGCTTTCTTT CASSLQGATEAFF
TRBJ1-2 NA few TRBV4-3 TGCGCCAGCAGCCAAGAGGGAGGCGACACCAAAGGCTACACCTTC CASSQEGGDTKGYTF
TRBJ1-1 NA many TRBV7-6 TGTGCCAGCAGCTCCCAATCCGGGACGGTGAACACTGAAGCTTTCTTT CASSSQSGTVNTEAFF
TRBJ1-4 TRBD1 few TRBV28 TGTGCCAGCAGTTTTAGGACAGGCCTATTAGATGAAAAACTGTTTTTT CASSFRTGLLDEKLFF
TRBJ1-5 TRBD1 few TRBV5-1 TGCGCCAGCAGCTACGGACAGGGGGATCAGCCCCAGCATTTT CASSYGQGDQPQHF
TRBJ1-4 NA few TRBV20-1 TGCAGTGCTACCCAGGGGACTAATGAAAAACTGTTTTTT CSATQGTNEKLFF
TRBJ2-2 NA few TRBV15 TGTGCCACCAGCAATGGGGGCAGGTCATCCCAAAACACCGGGGAGCTGTTTTTT CATSNGGRSSQNTGELFF
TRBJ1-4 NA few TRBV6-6 TGTGCCAGCACCCTCCGGGACGCTAATGAAAAACTGTTTTTT CASTLRDANEKLFF
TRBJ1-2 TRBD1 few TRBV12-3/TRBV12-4 TGTGCCAGCAGTTTACACAGGGGTAACTATGGCTACACCTTC CASSLHRGNYGYTF
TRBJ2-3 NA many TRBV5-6 TGTGCCAGCAGATTTCTGCAGACAGATACGCAGTATTTT CASRFLQTDTQYF